Presented here are 2 T cell receptor beta chains from one specimen sequenced in a study of blood T cells in healthy people across ages. For the second PCR, which ran for roughly 6 to 12 cycles, a sample-barcoded 5' primer and a J-beta primer mix were used. TCRdb redid the calling of the 5' RACE reads with MiXCR, one entry per CDR3 protein. The profile shows around 1,500,000 distinct CDR3 sequences, over 25% of them singletons. The specimen sequenced was blood. These receptors all come from a woman between 25 and 40 years old in good health.

The rearrangement joins TRBV20-1 to TRBJ2-3; perhaps TRBD2 as D (6 bases). V was shortened by 7 bases and J by 2 bases, with 10 bases between the two germline ends. Germline CDR1 and CDR2: DFQATT and SNEGSKA (reference sequence). The CDR3 extends over 12 amino acids. In DNA, the CDR3 is TGCAGTGTCTCGGGACTCACAGATACGCAGTATTTT. Amino acid sequence: CSVSGLTDTQYF.

This clonotype was seen a few times. J is TRBJ1-1 and V is TRBV5-1, with 9 bases lining up with TRBD1. After removal of 4 bases from V and 4 bases from J, the junction contained 5 bases not matched to a gene. CDR3 size: 14 residues. Germline CDR1 SGHRS, CDR2 YFSETQ. In nucleotides, the CDR3 is TGCGCCAGCAGCAGACAGGGGGGCGTCACTGAAGCTTTCTTT. Protein sequence: CASSRQGGVTEAFF.